This T cell receptor (beta chain) was profiled in a study of T-cell memory formation after mild COVID-19. At the level of the study: Clustering of TCRs was largely donor specific.

Study-level findings and limits: Pre-infection memory showed some responding clones, and this suggested that cross-reactive memory joined.

As regards this clonotype: What it recognizes is unknown.

Using constant-segment primers, 5'RACE produced TCR alpha and TCR beta cDNA libraries carrying sample barcodes and UMIs. Via MiXCR, TCRdb re-called the 5' RACE reads, giving one row per CDR3 protein. The table lists about 500,000 distinct CDR3 sequences, around 21% of them singletons, with around 13% in the top ten. The CDR3 consists of 15 residues. Germline assignment: CDR1 LNHNV and CDR2 YYDKDF (reference sequence). V was clipped by 1 base and J by 4 bases, with 12 bases between them. Material: PBMCs or a T cell subset sorted from them (not recorded which). This receptor was taken from an adult woman who had mild COVID-19 (a few samples of this study predate the infection). Cell type and time point are not known. V is TRBV15 and J is TRBJ2-3; D not certain. The CDR3 DNA reads as TGTGCCACCAGCAGAGGAGCCCCCGGATCAGATACGCAGTATTTT. This translates into CATSRGAPGSDTQYF.